The T cell receptor (beta chain) described here comes from a study of shared clonotypes between healthy human individuals. Regarding the study as a whole: Inspection by rarefaction showed sorted-subset sequencing to be incomplete despite large depth.

CD8 cells classed as naive were CD45RO-negative and positively selected for CCR7, excluding terminally differentiated effector memory CD45RA+ cells. Comments on this clone: As yet, its antigen is unknown. Other DNA sequences within the sample encode an identical CDR3.

At deep level, the assay was performed. Clones were sequenced by immunoSEQ multiplex PCR, and TCRdb holds only the in-frame ones, with some missing. The sample holds 550,000 to 650,000 clones, 90% to 97% seen once. The sequence was obtained from a woman aged 25 to 39 in good health. Sequencing used naive CD8+ T cells sorted from blood.

The CDR3 DNA sequence: TGTGCCAGCAGCGTAGGAGGGGGACCATCAACAGATACGCAGTATTTT. Its protein is CASSVGGGPSTDTQYF. The chain carries TRBV9 and TRBJ2-3; possibly TRBD1 for D (6 bases). The V and J ends lost 0 bases and 3 bases respectively, with 14 bases between them. The germline V gene encodes CDR1 SGDLS and CDR2 YYNGEE. The CDR3 extends over 16 amino acids.